These 20 T cell receptor beta chains came from one sample sequenced in a study of blood T cells in healthy people across ages. A J-beta primer mix and a sample-barcoded 5' primer were used in a second PCR of about 6 to 12 cycles. TCRdb redid the calling of the 5' RACE reads with MiXCR, one entry per CDR3 protein. This table has some 1.5 million distinct CDR3 sequences, roughly 27% appearing once. Specimen: blood. The receptors come from a woman aged 25 to 45 in good health.

The CDR3 DNA reads TGTGCCAGCAGGATGGTAGCAGGAGGAAACACCATATATTTT. It encodes CASRMVAGGNTIYF. V usage is TRBV2 and J usage is TRBJ1-3; D gene ambiguous. CDR1 SNHLY and CDR2 FYNNEI come from the germline V gene. The ends were cut back, 6 bases at V and 4 bases at J, with 13 bases in the middle. This CDR3 contains 14 residues.

This clonotype was counted between two and nine times. The CDR3 is CASSYSQEFWGYTF. The CDR3 nucleotides read TGTGCCAGCAGTTACTCCCAGGAATTTTGGGGCTACACCTTC. V is TRBV6-6 and J is TRBJ1-2; D gene uncertain. The CDR3 is 14 residues long. Per the germline V gene, CDR1 is MNHNY and CDR2 is SVGAGI (reference sequence). Trimming pared 0 bases from V and 8 bases from J, leaving 13 bases between.

This clonotype was seen only a few times. This chain joins TRBV20-1 and TRBJ1-2, with D hard to call. The CDR3 runs 13 residues. V shed 6 bases and J shed 4 bases, with 15 bases lying between them. Germline CDR1 is DFQATT and CDR2 is SNEGSKA (reference sequence). CDR3 amino acids: CSATRLRGYGYTF. The CDR3, as DNA: TGCAGTGCCACAAGATTACGGGGCTATGGCTACACCTTC.

CDR3 sequence (DNA): TGTGCCACCAGCAGGGGACTAGAGCACTACAATGAGCAGTTCTTC. Its translation is CATSRGLEHYNEQFF. V and J are TRBV15 and TRBJ2-1; 8 bases fit TRBD2. The CDR3 length is 15 residues. The V gene end was trimmed by 3 bases and the J gene end by 3 bases; junction bases not matched to a gene: 4. The V gene's germline CDR1 is LNHNV and CDR2 YYDKDF (reference sequence). Full variable domain (remainder filled in from reference TRBV15 and TRBJ2-1): DAMVIQNPRYQVTQFGKPVTLSCSQTLNHNVMYWYQQKSSQAPKLLFHYYDKDFNNEADTPDNFQSRRPNTSFCFLDIRSPGLGDTAMYLCATSRGLEHYNEQFFGPGTRLTVL.

The chain recombines TRBV2 with TRBJ2-7, with D unclear. CDR1 SNHLY and CDR2 FYNNEI come from the germline V gene. This CDR3 contains 12 residues. Trimming stripped 6 bases from V and 2 bases from J, with 8 bases between. The CDR3 loop is CASRSPAYEQYF. DNA for the CDR3: TGTGCCAGCAGGTCCCCAGCCTACGAGCAGTACTTC.

V is TRBV29-1 and J is TRBJ2-7; no definite D call. The CDR3 spans 13 residues. Germline V lookup: CDR1 SQVTM, CDR2 ANQGSEA. V gave up 4 bases and J gave up 0 bases, with 10 bases separating them. CDR3 in DNA: TGCAGCGTTGGCGACCGGAGCTCCTACGAGCAGTACTTC. Translating gives CSVGDRSSYEQYF.

The chain couples TRBV3-1 to TRBJ1-2; unclear D gene. With 2 bases removed from V and 7 bases from J, the gap between germline ends came to 14 bases. CDR1 is LGHDT, CDR2 YNNKEL, per germline (reference sequence). The CDR3 extends over 14 amino acids. CDR3 residues: CASSQYGRASGYTF. CDR3 sequence (DNA): TGTGCCAGCAGCCAATACGGGAGGGCGAGTGGCTACACCTTC. The whole variable domain, remainder taken from reference TRBV3-1 and TRBJ1-2, is DTAVSQTPKYLVTQMGNDKSIKCEQNLGHDTMYWYKQDSKKFLKIMFSYNNKELIINETVPNRFSPKSPDKAHLNLHINSLELGDSAVYFCASSQYGRASGYTFGSGTRLTVV.

The chain recombines TRBV7-2 with TRBJ1-1; D gene unclear. The CDR3 runs 11 residues. V was pared by 1 base and J by 11 bases, with 8 bases between. Germline CDR1 SGHTA, CDR2 FQGNSA. The CDR3: CASSLGEAAFF. CDR3 sequence (DNA): TGTGCCAGCAGCTTAGGGGAGGCGGCTTTCTTT.

The chain recombines TRBV7-9 with TRBJ1-2; D is perhaps TRBD1 (5 bases). CDR3 length equals 16 residues. Trimming took 0 bases from V and 0 from J, leaving 11 bases between them. Germline V gene lookup returns CDR1 SEHNR and CDR2 FQNEAQ (reference sequence). Here the CDR3 DNA reads TGTGCCAGCAGCTTAGCGGTGACAGAAGCTAACTATGGCTACACCTTC. This codes for CASSLAVTEANYGYTF.

This clonotype was seen at least ten times. The chain recombines TRBV9 with TRBJ2-6, with TRBD2 matching 8 bases. There are 19 residues in the CDR3. CDR1 and CDR2 (germline): SGDLS, YYNGEE. With 4 bases clipped from V and 0 bases from J, the junction kept 12 bases outside the gene matches. CDR3 in amino acids: CASSPTLAGGYSGANVLTF. The CDR3 DNA reads as TGTGCCAGCAGCCCCACCTTGGCGGGGGGCTACTCTGGGGCCAACGTCCTGACTTTC.

This clonotype was seen repeatedly, ten times or more. The chain carries TRBV7-9 and TRBJ2-7; 7 nucleotides line up with TRBD2. Germline-derived CDR1 and CDR2 are SEHNR and FQNEAQ (reference sequence). CDR3 length: 12 residues. With V trimmed by 8 bases and J by 7 bases, 8 bases remained unmatched. The CDR3 here is CASEVPGGEQYF. CDR3 DNA: TGTGCCAGCGAGGTCCCGGGGGGAGAGCAGTACTTC.

The chain couples TRBV5-1 to TRBJ1-1, with TRBD1 identical over 7 bases. The CDR3 has 16 residues. The V and J ends lost 6 bases and 3 bases, in that order; junction bases with no gene match: 14. Germline loops: CDR1 SGHRS, CDR2 YFSETQ. Here the CDR3 reads CASMESYMDRYTEAFF. DNA of the CDR3: TGCGCCAGCATGGAATCTTACATGGACAGGTACACTGAAGCTTTCTTT.

This clonotype was counted only a few times. This CDR3 reads CASRGRGFNQPQHF. DNA of the CDR3: TGTGCCAGCAGGGGCAGGGGGTTTAATCAGCCCCAGCATTTT. The chain joins TRBV6-5 to TRBJ1-5; the match to TRBD1 covers 7 bases. CDR1 is MNHEY and CDR2 is SVGAGI in the germline V gene. V was clipped by 6 bases and J by 4 bases; unmatched bases: 6. The CDR3 runs to 14 residues.

This clonotype has a handful of counts. The V and J genes are TRBV6-1 and TRBJ2-6; D is unclear. CDR1 is MNHNS, CDR2 SASEGT, per germline. The CDR3 covers 14 residues. V was trimmed by 3 bases and J by 5 bases, leaving 8 bases between them. The CDR3 region is CASSETAWANVLTF. The CDR3 DNA sequence: TGTGCCAGCAGTGAGACCGCGTGGGCCAACGTCCTGACTTTC.

This clonotype was seen repeatedly, ten times or more. The genes are TRBV5-1 and TRBJ2-1, with TRBD2 identical over 11 bases. Germline V gene lookup returns CDR1 SGHRS and CDR2 YFSETQ. CDR3 size: 15 residues. J lost 6 bases, V lost 4 bases, and 6 bases had no gene match. CDR3 in amino acids: CASSLTSGSTNEQFF. CDR3 coding DNA: TGCGCCAGCAGCCTCACTAGCGGGAGTACCAATGAGCAGTTCTTC.

The V call is TRBV20-1, the J call TRBJ2-1; 16 bases are shared with TRBD2. V lost 1 base and J lost 4; bases outside the gene matches: 7. The CDR3 consists of 18 residues. From germline, CDR1 is DFQATT and CDR2 SNEGSKA (reference sequence). This CDR3 reads CSARANPGLAGGYNEQFF. CDR3 DNA sequence: TGCAGTGCTAGAGCGAATCCGGGACTAGCGGGAGGGTACAATGAGCAGTTCTTC.

This clonotype was detected only once. The V gene is TRBV7-9, the J gene TRBJ2-3; D perhaps matches TRBD1 (6 bases). Germline V gene sequence: CDR1 SEHNR, CDR2 FQNEAQ (reference sequence). The CDR3 contains 18 residues. With 2 bases removed from V and 4 bases from J, the gap between germline ends came to 22 bases. The CDR3 DNA sequence: TGTGCCAGCAGCTTATTTGCATCCCGATGGGGGCAGGCAGATACGCAGTATTTT. Translating it yields CASSLFASRWGQADTQYF.

This clonotype came up a few times. Germline and junction disagree at one end, which may indicate a read error. This chain joins TRBV4-3 and TRBJ2-7; no definite D call. This CDR3 region has 15 residues. Germline loops: CDR1 LGHNA, CDR2 YSLEER. The CDR3 here is CASSQDRYGPYEQYF. The CDR3 bases are TGCGCCAGTAGCCAAGATAGGTACGGCCCCTACGAGCAGTACTTC.

The sample holds many counts of this clonotype. The chain joins TRBV28 to TRBJ2-1, with D perhaps assigned TRBD1 or TRBD2 (5 bases each). V was cut by 6 bases and J by 4 bases, with 13 bases left in between. The CDR3 is made up of 14 amino acids. The germline V gene has CDR1 MDHEN and CDR2 SYDVKM. The CDR3 DNA reads TGTGCCAGCAGAGGGACCGCGCAATACAATGAGCAGTTCTTC. Translating it yields CASRGTAQYNEQFF.

The table lists this clonotype with many counts. The V gene is TRBV15, the J gene TRBJ1-2; D not resolved. V was pared by 0 bases and J by 5 bases, with 16 bases between. Per germline, CDR1 LNHNV and CDR2 YYDKDF (reference sequence). The CDR3 extends over 16 amino acids. The CDR3 reads CATSRDYDLDEYGYTF. The CDR3 DNA is TGTGCCACCAGCAGAGACTACGATCTGGATGAGTATGGCTACACCTTC.